This TCR beta chain was sequenced for a study of shared clonotypes between healthy human individuals. Whole-study findings and limits: Four donors shared around 5.1% of their naive CD4 clonotypes.

CDR1 is SQVTM and CDR2 is ANQGSEA in the germline V gene. The J segment lost 0 bases and the V segment lost 0 bases, leaving 1 base of the junction unmatched. The CDR3 spans 15 residues. In its sample, this clone was seen a few times. What it recognizes is unknown. Generated by immunoSEQ multiplex PCR, the TCRdb table keeps only in-frame clones and is missing some. The table has 300,000 to 400,000 clones, about 70% seen once; the top ten hold 10%. Material for sequencing was memory CD4+ T cells sorted from blood. This sample's subset: CD45RA-negative fraction. The chain is built from TRBV29-1 and TRBJ2-1; 8 bases are shared with TRBD1. The source of this sequence is a man younger than 45 in good health. The CDR3: CSVEDRGRSYNEQFF. In nucleotides, the CDR3 is TGCAGCGTTGAAGACAGGGGGCGCTCCTACAATGAGCAGTTCTTC.